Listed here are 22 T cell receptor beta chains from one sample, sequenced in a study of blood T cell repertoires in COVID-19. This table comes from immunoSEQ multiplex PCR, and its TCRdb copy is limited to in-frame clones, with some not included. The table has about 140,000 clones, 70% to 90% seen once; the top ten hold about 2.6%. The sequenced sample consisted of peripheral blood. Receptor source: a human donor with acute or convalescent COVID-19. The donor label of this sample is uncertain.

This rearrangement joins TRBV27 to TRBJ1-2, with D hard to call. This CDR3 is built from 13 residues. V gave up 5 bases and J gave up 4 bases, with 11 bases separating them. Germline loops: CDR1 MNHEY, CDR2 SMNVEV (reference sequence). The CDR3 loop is CASSRGSSYGYTF. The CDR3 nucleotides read TGTGCCAGCAGTCGAGGAAGTAGCTATGGCTACACCTTC.

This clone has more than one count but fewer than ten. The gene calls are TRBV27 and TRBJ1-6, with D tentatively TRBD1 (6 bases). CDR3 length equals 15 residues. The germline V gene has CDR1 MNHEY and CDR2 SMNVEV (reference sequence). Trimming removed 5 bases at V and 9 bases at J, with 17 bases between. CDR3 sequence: CASSPGTYEGSPLHF. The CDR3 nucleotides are TGTGCCAGCAGTCCCGGGACATACGAAGGTTCACCCCTCCACTTT.

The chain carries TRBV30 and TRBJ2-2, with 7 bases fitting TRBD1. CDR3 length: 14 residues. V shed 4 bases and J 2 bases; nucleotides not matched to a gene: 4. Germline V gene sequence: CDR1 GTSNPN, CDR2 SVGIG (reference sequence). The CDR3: CAWKQGYNTGELFF. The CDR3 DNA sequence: TGTGCCTGGAAACAGGGGTATAACACCGGGGAGCTGTTTTTT.

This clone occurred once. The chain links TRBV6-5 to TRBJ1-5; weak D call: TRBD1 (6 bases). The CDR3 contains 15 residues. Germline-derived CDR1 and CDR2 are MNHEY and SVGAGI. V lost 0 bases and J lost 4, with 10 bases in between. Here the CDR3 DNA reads TGTGCCAGCAGTTACTCTGGGGGGGCTAATCAGCCCCAGCATTTT. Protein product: CASSYSGGANQPQHF.

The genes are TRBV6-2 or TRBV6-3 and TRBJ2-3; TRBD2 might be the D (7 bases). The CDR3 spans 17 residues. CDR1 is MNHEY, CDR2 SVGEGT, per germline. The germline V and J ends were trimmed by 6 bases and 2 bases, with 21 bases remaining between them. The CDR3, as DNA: TGTGCCAGCAGCCACCGTCTAGCGGACAGATACACAGATACGCAGTATTTT. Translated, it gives CASSHRLADRYTDTQYF.

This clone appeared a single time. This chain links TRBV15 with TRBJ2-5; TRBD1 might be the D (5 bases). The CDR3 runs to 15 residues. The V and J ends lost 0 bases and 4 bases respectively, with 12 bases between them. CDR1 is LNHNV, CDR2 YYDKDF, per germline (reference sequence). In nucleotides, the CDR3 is TGTGCCACCAGCAGAGATCGGCAGGGTGTAGAGACCCAGTACTTC. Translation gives CATSRDRQGVETQYF.

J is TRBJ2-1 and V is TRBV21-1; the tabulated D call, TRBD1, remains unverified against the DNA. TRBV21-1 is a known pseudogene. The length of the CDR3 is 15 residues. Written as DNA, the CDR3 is TGTGCCAGCAGCTTCCGGGACAGACCCTACAATGAGCAGTTCTTC. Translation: CASSFRDRPYNEQFF.

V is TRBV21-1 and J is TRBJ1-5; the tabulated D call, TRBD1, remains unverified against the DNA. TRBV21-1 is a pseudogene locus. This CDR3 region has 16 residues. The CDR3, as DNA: TGTGCCAGCAGCACGCGGACAGGGGAGGGCAATCAGCCCCAGCATTTT. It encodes CASSTRTGEGNQPQHF.

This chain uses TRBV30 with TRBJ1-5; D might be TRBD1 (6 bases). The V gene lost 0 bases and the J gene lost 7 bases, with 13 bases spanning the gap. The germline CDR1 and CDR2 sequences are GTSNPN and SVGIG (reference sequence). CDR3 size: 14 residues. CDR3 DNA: TGTGCCTGGAGTGTAGATTTAAGGGGGCAGCCCCAGCATTTT. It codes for CAWSVDLRGQPQHF.

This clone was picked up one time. The CDR3 DNA follows: TGCGCCAGCAGCTTGGTAGGGGGCCCCAATGAGCAGTTCTTC. Its translation is CASSLVGGPNEQFF. The chain recombines TRBV5-1 with TRBJ2-1; the match to TRBD1 covers 7 bases. Germline V gene data show CDR1 as SGHRS and CDR2 as YFSETQ. This CDR3 has 14 amino acids. The V and J ends lost 0 bases and 6 bases, in that order; junction bases with no gene match: 3.

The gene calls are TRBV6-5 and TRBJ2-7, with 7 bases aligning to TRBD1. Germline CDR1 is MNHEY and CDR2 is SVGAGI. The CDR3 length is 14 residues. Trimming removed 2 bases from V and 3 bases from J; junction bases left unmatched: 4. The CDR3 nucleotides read TGTGCCAGCAGTTACGGACAGGTACTCTACGAGCAGTACTTC. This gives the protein CASSYGQVLYEQYF.

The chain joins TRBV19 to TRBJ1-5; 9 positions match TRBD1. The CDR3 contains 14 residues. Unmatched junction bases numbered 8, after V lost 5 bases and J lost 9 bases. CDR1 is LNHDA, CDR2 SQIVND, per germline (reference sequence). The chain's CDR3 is CASSLPGQGAPQHF. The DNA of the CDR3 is TGTGCCAGTAGTCTCCCGGGACAGGGAGCGCCCCAGCATTTT.

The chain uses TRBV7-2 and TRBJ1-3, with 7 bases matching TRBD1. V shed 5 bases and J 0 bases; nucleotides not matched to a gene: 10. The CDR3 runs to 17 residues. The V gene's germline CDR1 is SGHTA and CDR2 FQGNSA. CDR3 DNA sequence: TGTGCCAGCAGCCTTCAGGGGGAAGTAAACTCTGGAAACACCATATATTTT. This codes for CASSLQGEVNSGNTIYF. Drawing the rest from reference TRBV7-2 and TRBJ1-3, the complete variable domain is GAGVSQSPSNKVTEKGKDVELRCDPISGHTALYWYRQSLGQGLEFLIYFQGNSAPDKSGLPSDRFSAERTGGSVSTLTIQRTQQEDSAVYLCASSLQGEVNSGNTIYFGEGSWLTVV.

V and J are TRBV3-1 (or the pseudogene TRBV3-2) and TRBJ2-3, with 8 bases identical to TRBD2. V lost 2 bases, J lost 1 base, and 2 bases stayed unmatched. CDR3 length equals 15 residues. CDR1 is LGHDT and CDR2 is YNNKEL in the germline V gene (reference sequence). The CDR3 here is CASSQRRGGTDTQYF. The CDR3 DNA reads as TGTGCCAGCAGCCAACGGCGGGGGGGCACAGATACGCAGTATTTT.

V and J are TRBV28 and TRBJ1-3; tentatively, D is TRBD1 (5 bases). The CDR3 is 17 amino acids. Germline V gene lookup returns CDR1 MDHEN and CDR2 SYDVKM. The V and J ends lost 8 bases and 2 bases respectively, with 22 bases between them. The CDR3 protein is CASGSLFGAPPGNTIYF. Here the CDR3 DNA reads TGTGCCAGCGGCTCATTATTTGGGGCCCCACCTGGAAACACCATATATTTT.

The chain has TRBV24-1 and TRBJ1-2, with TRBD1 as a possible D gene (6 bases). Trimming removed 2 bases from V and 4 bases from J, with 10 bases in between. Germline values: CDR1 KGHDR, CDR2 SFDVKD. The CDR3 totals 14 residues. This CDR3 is CATSDSGQSYGYTF. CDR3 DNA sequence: TGTGCCACCAGTGATTCAGGACAGTCCTATGGCTACACCTTC.

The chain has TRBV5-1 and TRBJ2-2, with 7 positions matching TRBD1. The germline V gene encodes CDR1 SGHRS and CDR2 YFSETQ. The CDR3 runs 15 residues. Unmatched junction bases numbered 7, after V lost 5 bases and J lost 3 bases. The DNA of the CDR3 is TGCGCCAGCAGAAGGGAACAGGGGCACACCGGGGAGCTGTTTTTT. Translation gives CASRREQGHTGELFF.

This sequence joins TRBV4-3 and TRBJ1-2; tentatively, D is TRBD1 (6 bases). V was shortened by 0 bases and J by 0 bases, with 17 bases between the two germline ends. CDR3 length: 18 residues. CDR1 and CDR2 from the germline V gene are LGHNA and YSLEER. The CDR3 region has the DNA TGCGCCAGCAGCCAAGATTTAGTCCAGGGGCCGACTAACTATGGCTACACCTTC. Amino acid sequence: CASSQDLVQGPTNYGYTF.

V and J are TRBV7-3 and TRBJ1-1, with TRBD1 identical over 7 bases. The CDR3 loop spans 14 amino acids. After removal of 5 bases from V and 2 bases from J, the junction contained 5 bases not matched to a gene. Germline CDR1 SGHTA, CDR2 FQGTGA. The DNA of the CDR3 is TGTGCCAGCAGCCGGGCAGGGGGTAACACTGAAGCTTTCTTT. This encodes CASSRAGGNTEAFF. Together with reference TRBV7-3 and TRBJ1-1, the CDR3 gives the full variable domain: GAGVSQTPSNKVTEKGKYVELRCDPISGHTALYWYRQSLGQGPEFLIYFQGTGAADDSGLPNDRFFAVRPEGSVSTLKIQRTERGDSAVYLCASSRAGGNTEAFFGQGTRLTVV.

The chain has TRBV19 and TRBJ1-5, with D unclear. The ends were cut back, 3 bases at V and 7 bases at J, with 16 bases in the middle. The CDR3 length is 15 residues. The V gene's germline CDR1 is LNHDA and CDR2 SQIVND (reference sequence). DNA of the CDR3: TGTGCCAGTAGTATGGTTCGTGCCAGGCTGCAGCCCCAGCATTTT. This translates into CASSMVRARLQPQHF.

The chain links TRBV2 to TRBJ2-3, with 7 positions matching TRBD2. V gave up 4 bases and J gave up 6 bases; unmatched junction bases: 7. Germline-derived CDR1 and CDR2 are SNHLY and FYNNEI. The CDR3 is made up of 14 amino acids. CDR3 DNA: TGTGCCAGCAGTGTTCTGGGGGGGAGGGATACGCAGTATTTT. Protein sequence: CASSVLGGRDTQYF.

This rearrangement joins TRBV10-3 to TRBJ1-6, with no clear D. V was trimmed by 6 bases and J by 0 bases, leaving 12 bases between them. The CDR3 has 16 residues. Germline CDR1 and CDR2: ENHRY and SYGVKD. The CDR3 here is CAIRSSSGSYNSPLHF. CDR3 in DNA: TGTGCCATCAGGAGCTCAAGTGGCTCCTATAATTCACCCCTCCACTTT.